A single sample is the source of the 15 T cell receptor beta chains below, sequenced in a study of beta chain features in type 1 diabetes. The study's findings and limits: When Type 1 diabetes patients were examined, their TCRB CDR3s proved moderately but significantly shorter in all four CD4+ subsets.

Their cognate antigens are unknown. Of the isolated RNA, all was reverse transcribed, and so the sequenced material was expressed TCRB transcripts. Libraries were prepared by immunoSEQ multiplex PCR; TCRdb keeps only in-frame clonotypes and omits some of them. The table has approximately 170,000 clones, around 8% seen once. What was sequenced was central memory CD4+ T cells from blood. The receptors come from a woman aged 40 to 50 with type 1 diabetes.

This clone has only a few counts. The chain has TRBV7-6 and TRBJ2-3, with a tentative D call TRBD2 (5 bases). The CDR3 runs to 13 residues. Germline assignment: CDR1 SGHVS and CDR2 FNYEAQ. V was trimmed by 5 bases and J by 10 bases, leaving 16 bases between them. Here the CDR3 DNA reads TGTGCCAGCAGCACCGGGAACAGTCGGGCGCAGTATTTT. It specifies CASSTGNSRAQYF. Supplemented by reference TRBV7-6 and TRBJ2-3, the full variable domain reads GAGVSQSPRYKVTKRGQDVALRCDPISGHVSLYWYRQALGQGPEFLTYFNYEAQQDKSGLPNDRFSAERPEGSISTLTIQRTEQRDSAMYRCASSTGNSRAQYFGPGTRLTVL.

With regard to this clone: The same CDR3 can be traced to other DNA sequences in this sample. The V gene is TRBV29-1, the J gene TRBJ1-1; the D gene is possibly TRBD1 (5 bases). The CDR3 extends over 14 amino acids. In germline, CDR1 is SQVTM, CDR2 ANQGSEA. V shed 3 bases and J shed 0 bases, with 11 bases lying between them. Here the CDR3 DNA reads TGCAGCGTTGAGCGAGGACATATGAACACTGAAGCTTTCTTT. It is translated as CSVERGHMNTEAFF.

The J gene is TRBJ1-2, the V gene TRBV19; D possibly corresponds to TRBD1 (5 bases). V lost 5 bases and J lost 5, with 18 bases in between. The germline V gene encodes CDR1 LNHDA and CDR2 SQIVND (reference sequence). This CDR3 spans 15 amino acids. Here the CDR3 reads CASSLRAGIWYGYTF. The CDR3 bases are TGTGCCAGTAGTCTCAGGGCGGGGATTTGGTATGGCTACACCTTC.

The gene calls are TRBV7-3 and TRBJ1-6; D ambiguous. The CDR3 is 15 amino acids. Per the germline V gene, CDR1 is SGHTA and CDR2 is FQGTGA. The V end lost 1 base, the J end lost 7 bases, and 11 bases lay between the germline ends. The CDR3 region is CASSLNGPGNSPLHF. The CDR3 nucleotides are TGTGCCAGCAGCTTAAATGGGCCGGGGAATTCACCCCTCCACTTT. Combining the CDR3 with reference TRBV7-3 and TRBJ1-6 gives the whole variable domain GAGVSQTPSNKVTEKGKYVELRCDPISGHTALYWYRQSLGQGPEFLIYFQGTGAADDSGLPNDRFFAVRPEGSVSTLKIQRTERGDSAVYLCASSLNGPGNSPLHFGNGTRLTVT.

This clone came up a few times. This chain connects TRBV11-2 to TRBJ2-1; no clear D gene. CDR3 length: 14 amino acids. The V gene lost 2 bases and the J gene lost 5 bases, with 10 bases spanning the gap. The germline V gene has CDR1 SGHAT and CDR2 FQNNGV. The CDR3: CASSLQHGDNEQFF. The CDR3 region has the DNA TGTGCCAGCAGCTTACAACACGGAGACAATGAGCAGTTCTTC.

There are a few counts of this clone. Different DNA sequences within this sample yield the same CDR3. This chain uses TRBV20-1 with TRBJ2-5, with D possibly being TRBD2 (5 bases). The germline CDR1 and CDR2 sequences are DFQATT and SNEGSKA (reference sequence). The CDR3 length is 11 residues. V dropped 2 bases and J dropped 5 bases, with 6 bases sitting between them. CDR3 in DNA: TGCAGTGCTAGACGGGGTGAGACCCAGTACTTC. It specifies CSARRGETQYF.

In its sample, this clone was seen a few times. This chain connects TRBV14 to TRBJ1-2, with TRBD1 matching 7 bases. The germline gives CDR1 SGHDN, CDR2 FVKESK. CDR3 length: 16 residues. Trimming cost V 2 bases and J 1 base; bases outside gene matches: 7. Here the CDR3 reads CASSQTTTGFNYGYTF. CDR3 nucleotides: TGTGCCAGCAGCCAAACTACGACAGGGTTTAACTATGGCTACACCTTC. Filled out from reference TRBV14 and TRBJ1-2, the complete variable domain reads EAGVTQFPSHSVIEKGQTVTLRCDPISGHDNLYWYRRVMGKEIKFLLHFVKESKQDESGMPNNRFLAERTGGTYSTLKVQPAELEDSGVYFCASSQTTTGFNYGYTFGSGTRLTVV.

This clone was counted a few times. The chain carries TRBV20-1 and TRBJ2-7, with a tentative D call TRBD1 (7 bases). The V gene's germline CDR1 is DFQATT and CDR2 SNEGSKA (reference sequence). Trimming took off 7 bases at V and 5 bases at J, with 12 bases between the two ends. This CDR3 spans 11 amino acids. The CDR3, as DNA: TGCAGTGGCGGGACAGCGAACGAGCAGTACTTC. It yields the protein CSGGTANEQYF.

This clone was detected a few times. The V gene is TRBV25-1, the J gene TRBJ2-7; unclear D gene. Germline loops: CDR1 MGHDK, CDR2 SYGVNS. The CDR3 is 13 residues long. Trimming pared 7 bases from V and 2 bases from J, leaving 12 bases between. CDR3 residues: CASMGTQTYEQYF. As DNA, the CDR3 is TGTGCCAGCATGGGTACACAGACCTACGAGCAGTACTTC.

This clone was seen ten or more times. The chain is built from TRBV5-8 and TRBJ1-2; maybe TRBD1 (6 bases). Trimming pared 4 bases from V and 7 bases from J, leaving 17 bases between. Per the germline V gene, CDR1 is SGHTS and CDR2 is YDEGEE. The CDR3 has 14 residues. In nucleotides, the CDR3 is TGTGCCAGCAGCCGTGGTACAGGGCGAGTTGGCTACACCTTC. It is translated as CASSRGTGRVGYTF.

This clone was seen a few times. The chain recombines TRBV10-3 with TRBJ2-5, with D perhaps matching TRBD2 (6 bases). The V gene lost 2 bases and the J gene lost 4 bases, with 11 bases spanning the gap. Germline CDR1 and CDR2: ENHRY and SYGVKD. This CDR3 comprises 14 residues. This CDR3 is CAISEGGMGETQYF. In DNA form, the CDR3 reads TGTGCCATCAGTGAGGGAGGGATGGGAGAGACCCAGTACTTC.

The chain is built from TRBV30 and TRBJ2-1; the D gene is possibly TRBD2 (6 bases). The CDR3 is made up of 15 amino acids. V shed 3 bases and J shed 4 bases, with 16 bases lying between them. The germline V gene has CDR1 GTSNPN and CDR2 SVGIG (reference sequence). The CDR3 spells CAWRESGLGYNEQFF. The CDR3 nucleotides read TGTGCCTGGAGGGAGAGCGGGCTAGGGTACAATGAGCAGTTCTTC.

In its sample, this clone was seen a few times. The chain combines TRBV7-6 with TRBJ1-1; possibly TRBD1 for D (5 bases). The CDR3 contains 16 residues. Germline CDR1 SGHVS, CDR2 FNYEAQ. V lost 1 base and J lost 0, with 12 bases in between. DNA for the CDR3: TGTGCCAGCAGCTTAGAGGGCAGGGTAATGAACACTGAAGCTTTCTTT. Its protein is CASSLEGRVMNTEAFF.

The sample holds a few counts of this clone. This chain links TRBV6-5 with TRBJ1-2; D call uncertain. CDR3 size: 15 residues. Per germline, CDR1 MNHEY and CDR2 SVGAGI. V was trimmed by 5 bases and J by 4 bases, leaving 17 bases between them. The CDR3 sequence is CASSPFTASGYGYTF. CDR3 coding DNA: TGTGCCAGCAGTCCTTTCACAGCCTCAGGCTATGGCTACACCTTC.

The table lists this clone with a few counts. The chain links TRBV7-8 to TRBJ2-5; 13 bases match TRBD2. The CDR3 consists of 17 residues. Germline lookup yields CDR1 SGHVS and CDR2 FQNEAQ. Trimming at V came to 3 bases and at J to 4 bases, leaving 8 bases not matched to a gene. CDR3 loop: CASSFFGLAGVSETQYF. Written as DNA, the CDR3 is TGTGCCAGCAGCTTCTTCGGACTAGCGGGAGTGTCAGAGACCCAGTACTTC.